These 24 T cell receptor beta chains share one sample of origin, sequenced in a study of radiation and T cells in renal cell carcinoma. Treatment of the sample: 15 Gy SBRT to primary tumor, nephrectomy 4 weeks later. Assay: immunoSEQ multiplex PCR; the TCRdb copy retains only in-frame clones and omits some. The repertoire holds roughly 12,000 clones, 30% to 35% seen once, with approximately 15% in the top ten. Sequenced here: tumor tissue, sampled from a patient whose treatment included radiotherapy and nephrectomy. The origin of the receptors is a man in his sixties with renal cell carcinoma.

This clone has just one count. This chain joins TRBV6-1 and TRBJ2-7, with D possibly matching TRBD1 (6 bases). This CDR3 has 12 amino acids. Between the trimmed V and J ends, which lost 6 bases and 4 bases, there was a span of 10 bases. In germline, CDR1 is MNHNS, CDR2 SASEGT. The DNA of the CDR3 is TGTGCCAGCAGGTCAGGGGTATACGAGCAGTACGTC. Its protein product is CASRSGVYEQYV.

In this sample, this clone is large (0.1 to 1%). The chain combines TRBV27 with TRBJ1-1; tentatively, D is TRBD1 (5 bases). This CDR3 spans 12 amino acids. CDR1 MNHEY and CDR2 SMNVEV come from the germline V gene (reference sequence). V was clipped by 5 bases and J by 10 bases, with 14 bases between them. In nucleotides, the CDR3 is TGTGCCAGCAGTATCCCAGGGTCGAGAGCTTTCTTT. It encodes CASSIPGSRAFF.

This clone counts as large. This sequence joins TRBV5-4 and TRBJ1-4; maybe TRBD1 (5 bases). The CDR3 contains 13 residues. Trimming removed 4 bases from V and 7 bases from J, with 11 bases in between. Germline CDR1 and CDR2: SGHNT and YYREEE (reference sequence). The CDR3 sequence: CASSHGGGEKLFF. The CDR3 DNA follows: TGTGCCAGCAGCCACGGTGGGGGTGAAAAACTGTTTTTT.

V gene TRBV5-6 combines with J gene TRBJ2-1; 8 nucleotides agree with TRBD2. The CDR3 is 15 amino acids. The V segment lost 3 bases and the J segment 6 bases; nucleotides outside the gene matches: 8. Germline assignment: CDR1 SGHDT and CDR2 YYEEEE. CDR3 protein: CASSSNYGLANEQFF. The CDR3, as DNA: TGTGCCAGCAGCTCCAACTATGGACTAGCCAATGAGCAGTTCTTC.

This clone has just one count. The chain combines TRBV18 with TRBJ1-1; the D is unclear. CDR3 size: 13 residues. The V gene lost 3 bases and the J gene lost 1 base, with 6 bases spanning the gap. Germline CDR1 KGHSH, CDR2 LQKENI. The CDR3 DNA sequence: TGTGCCAGCTCACCTTCAGCGAACACTGAAGCTTTCTTT. As protein: CASSPSANTEAFF.

The chain links TRBV4-1 to TRBJ1-2; TRBD1 aligns across 11 bases. The CDR3 contains 15 residues. V lost 2 bases and J lost 8; bases outside the gene matches: 7. Germline V lookup: CDR1 MGHRA, CDR2 YSYEKL. CDR3 bases: TGCGCCAGCAGCCAATTCGGACAGGGGGCGGAGGGCTACACCTTC. It specifies CASSQFGQGAEGYTF.

The J gene is TRBJ2-5, the V gene TRBV11-3, with 7 bases lining up with TRBD2. Germline trimming cut 4 bases from V and 3 bases from J; bases unmatched to any gene: 2. CDR1 and CDR2 from the germline V gene are SGHNT and YENEEA. The CDR3 is 13 residues long. CDR3 loop: CASSSSGKETQYF. The CDR3 DNA is TGTGCCAGCAGCTCTAGCGGTAAAGAGACCCAGTACTTC.

This clone has just a few counts. The chain's CDR3 is CASSPVGNEQFF. The DNA of the CDR3 is TGTGCCAGCTCCCCGGTGGGCAATGAGCAGTTCTTC. V gene TRBV9 combines with J gene TRBJ2-1; no clear D. Deletions cut 7 bases from V and 6 bases from J, with 11 bases between. Germline V gene data show CDR1 as SGDLS and CDR2 as YYNGEE. The CDR3 has 12 residues.

This clone appeared a few times. The rearrangement joins TRBV9 to TRBJ1-2, with unresolved D. The CDR3 has 14 residues. Trimming removed 0 bases from V and 5 bases from J, with 11 bases in between. CDR1 SGDLS and CDR2 YYNGEE come from the germline V gene. The CDR3 spells CASSVGSSLYGYTF. The CDR3 bases are TGTGCCAGCAGCGTAGGAAGCAGCCTATATGGCTACACCTTC.

V and J are TRBV15 and TRBJ2-5; 9 nucleotides line up with TRBD2. Germline V gives CDR1 LNHNV, CDR2 YYDKDF (reference sequence). The CDR3 sequence is 14 residues long. With 1 base clipped from V and 3 bases from J, the junction kept 0 bases outside the gene matches. The CDR3 region is CATSRGLAEETQYF. CDR3 nucleotides: TGTGCCACCAGCAGAGGACTAGCGGAAGAGACCCAGTACTTC.

This clone occurred a few times. The V gene is TRBV29-1, the J gene TRBJ1-1; TRBD1 agrees at 8 bases. This CDR3 has 13 amino acids. Germline V gene data show CDR1 as SQVTM and CDR2 as ANQGSEA. Losses at the gene ends were 6 bases for V and 2 bases for J; bases not matched to a gene: 5. The CDR3 region is CSVPGQGNTEAFF. CDR3 DNA sequence: TGCAGCGTACCCGGACAGGGAAACACTGAAGCTTTCTTT.

The rearrangement uses TRBV9 and TRBJ2-2; possible D gene TRBD2, 6 bases. This CDR3 contains 16 residues. Trimming took 4 bases from V and 5 from J, leaving 18 bases between them. The germline CDR1 and CDR2 sequences are SGDLS and YYNGEE. The CDR3 DNA reads TGTGCCAGCAGCATCCGGGACTCACCTCCAACCGGGGAGCTGTTTTTT. Its protein product is CASSIRDSPPTGELFF.

The CDR3 DNA is TGCAGCGTTGAGCCAGGGAACTCCTACGAGCAGTACTTC. Amino acid sequence: CSVEPGNSYEQYF. The genes are TRBV29-1 and TRBJ2-7; TRBD1 might be the D (5 bases). CDR3 size: 13 residues. Trimming shortened V by 3 bases and J by 0 bases, and 9 bases separated the two germline ends. Germline CDR1 SQVTM, CDR2 ANQGSEA.

There are a few counts of this clone. The V and J genes are TRBV7-2 and TRBJ2-1; TRBD2 aligns across 8 bases. Trimming at V came to 5 bases and at J to 10 bases, leaving 7 bases not matched to a gene. Germline V gives CDR1 SGHTA, CDR2 FQGNSA. The CDR3 has 13 residues. CDR3 DNA: TGTGCCAGCAGCGGGACTAGTACTAACGAGCAGTTCTTC. Residues: CASSGTSTNEQFF.

The V gene is TRBV30, the J gene TRBJ2-2; possibly TRBD1 for D (5 bases). This CDR3 is 13 amino acids long. Trimming removed 1 base from V and 5 bases from J, with 8 bases in between. Germline CDR1 GTSNPN, CDR2 SVGIG (reference sequence). The CDR3 DNA follows: TGTGCCTGGAGTGGGTCAGGGACCGGGGAGCTGTTTTTT. It encodes CAWSGSGTGELFF.

This clone showed up just a few times. J is TRBJ2-3 and V is TRBV5-4; D unclear. V was clipped by 0 bases and J by 0 bases, with 8 bases between them. Germline-derived CDR1 and CDR2 are SGHNT and YYREEE (reference sequence). The CDR3 length is 15 residues. The CDR3 region is CASSLEGSSTDTQYF. The CDR3 region has the DNA TGTGCCAGCAGCTTGGAGGGCAGTAGCACAGATACGCAGTATTTT.

This clone was detected a few times. The rearrangement uses TRBV7-2 and TRBJ1-3, with D possibly TRBD1 on 6 matching bases. Germline CDR1 is SGHTA and CDR2 is FQGNSA. The CDR3 has 16 amino acids. Trimming removed 5 bases at V and 0 bases at J, with 14 bases between. CDR3 sequence reads: CASSPRDNLSGNTIYF. For the CDR3, the DNA is TGTGCCAGCAGCCCCCGGGACAACCTCTCTGGAAACACCATATATTTT.

V usage is TRBV7-9 and J usage is TRBJ1-4; unclear D gene. Trimming left V 5 bases short and J 8 bases short, with 15 bases between. The CDR3 is 14 amino acids. Germline V gene sequence: CDR1 SEHNR, CDR2 FQNEAQ (reference sequence). Written as DNA, the CDR3 is TGTGCCAGCAGCGACCTTCGGGAGGAGGAAAAACTGTTTTTT. The encoded protein is CASSDLREEEKLFF.

The chain's CDR3 is CASSTGLAGGQQETQYF. CDR3 nucleotides: TGCGCCAGCAGCACCGGACTAGCGGGGGGCCAACAAGAGACCCAGTACTTC. V gene TRBV5-1 combines with J gene TRBJ2-5, with 14 bases that match TRBD2. CDR1 SGHRS and CDR2 YFSETQ come from the germline V gene. This CDR3 comprises 17 residues. Losses at the gene ends were 4 bases for V and 2 bases for J; bases not matched to a gene: 7.

This clone is termed medium-sized (0.01 to 0.1%). V and J are TRBV6-5 and TRBJ2-7; the D gene could be TRBD1 or TRBD2 (5 bases each). CDR1 and CDR2 from the germline V gene are MNHEY and SVGAGI. CDR3 length: 16 amino acids. V gave up 0 bases and J gave up 1 base, with 13 bases separating them. CDR3: CASSYSIGTASYEQYF. DNA for the CDR3: TGTGCCAGCAGTTACTCGATAGGGACGGCGTCCTACGAGCAGTACTTC.

This clone is judged medium-sized. The genes are TRBV6-1 and TRBJ2-1; TRBD2 aligns across 12 bases. V trimming: 8 bases; J trimming: 1 base; junction bases outside the gene matches: 0. The CDR3 length is 14 residues. Germline values: CDR1 MNHNS, CDR2 SASEGT. This CDR3 is CASGTSGSYNEQFF. The CDR3 DNA reads TGTGCCAGCGGGACTAGCGGGTCCTACAATGAGCAGTTCTTC.

The chain uses TRBV30 and TRBJ1-1; D ambiguous. The V and J ends lost 5 bases and 6 bases respectively, with 10 bases between them. Germline V gives CDR1 GTSNPN, CDR2 SVGIG (reference sequence). The CDR3 is 11 residues long. CDR3 nucleotide sequence: TGTGCCTGGGGTAGAGACTCTGAAGCTTTCTTT. Residues: CAWGRDSEAFF.

This clone was observed a handful of times. This chain joins TRBV30 and TRBJ1-2, with TRBD1 matching over 8 bases. J lost 2 bases, V lost 2 bases, and 4 bases had no gene match. CDR3 length: 14 residues. CDR1 is GTSNPN, CDR2 SVGIG, per germline (reference sequence). CDR3 loop: CAWSFDRGNYGYTF. CDR3 DNA: TGTGCCTGGAGTTTCGACAGGGGAAACTATGGCTACACCTTC. Variable domain in full (rest from reference TRBV30 and TRBJ1-2): SQTIHQWPATLVQPVGSPLSLECTVEGTSNPNLYWYRQAAGRGLQLLFYSVGIGQISSEVPQNLSASRPQDRQFILSSKKLLLSDSGFYLCAWSFDRGNYGYTFGSGTRLTVV.

The chain employs TRBV5-1 and TRBJ2-7; 8 positions agree with TRBD2. CDR1 and CDR2 from the germline V gene are SGHRS and YFSETQ. V shed 4 bases and J 6 bases; nucleotides not matched to a gene: 12. This CDR3 comprises 15 residues. The CDR3 sequence: CASSEGAGLETEQYV. CDR3 DNA sequence: TGCGCCAGCAGCGAAGGAGCGGGACTAGAAACCGAGCAGTACGTC.